This T cell receptor beta chain was documented in a study of CD8 T cells in ankylosing spondylitis. This clonotype has a count of ten or more. The antigen is undetermined. A quantitative 5'-RACE method, one with molecular barcodes, was used to make TCR beta libraries. From the 5' RACE reads, TCRdb called clonotypes with MiXCR, one entry per CDR3 protein. The data hold under 950,000 distinct CDR3 sequences, with 15% to 20% observed a single time. Study conclusions and caveats: Previously reported in reactive arthritis synovial fluid and blood were some of the motif variants. A CD8+ phenotype characterized the disease-linked clones, which were relatively rare in peripheral blood. Significantly higher representation of disease-linked clones was reported for matched ankylosing spondylitis synovial fluid. For ankylosing spondylitis blood, a TCR beta motif of 7 or 8 highly homologous variants appeared characteristic.

The sample taken for sequencing was blood, either unsorted or a sorted T cell fraction (not recorded which). This receptor was identified in a male donor with ankylosing spondylitis.

In nucleotides, the CDR3 is TGTGCCAGCAGCTTATTGGGGCTGGGCAATGAGCAGTTCTTC. This gives the protein CASSLLGLGNEQFF. This chain uses TRBV7-8 with TRBJ2-1, with D perhaps matching TRBD1 (5 bases). The V gene's germline CDR1 is SGHVS and CDR2 FQNEAQ. The CDR3 is made up of 14 amino acids. The V end was cut by 2 bases, the J end by 6 bases, with 11 bases between.